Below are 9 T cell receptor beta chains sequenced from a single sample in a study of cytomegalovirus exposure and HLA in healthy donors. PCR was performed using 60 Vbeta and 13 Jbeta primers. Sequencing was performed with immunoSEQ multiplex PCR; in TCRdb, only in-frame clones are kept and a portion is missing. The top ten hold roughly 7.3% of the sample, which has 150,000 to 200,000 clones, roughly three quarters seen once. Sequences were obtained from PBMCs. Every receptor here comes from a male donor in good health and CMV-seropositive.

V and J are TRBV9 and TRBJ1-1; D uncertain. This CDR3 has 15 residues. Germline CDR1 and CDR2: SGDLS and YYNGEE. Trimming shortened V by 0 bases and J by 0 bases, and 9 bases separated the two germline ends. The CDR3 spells CASSVDGSMNTEAFF. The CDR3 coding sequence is TGTGCCAGCAGCGTAGATGGCAGTATGAACACTGAAGCTTTCTTT. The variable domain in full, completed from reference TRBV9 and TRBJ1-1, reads DSGVTQTPKHLITATGQRVTLRCSPRSGDLSVYWYQQSLDQGLQFLIQYYNGEERAKGNILERFSAQQFPDLHSELNLSSLELGDSALYFCASSVDGSMNTEAFFGQGTRLTVV.

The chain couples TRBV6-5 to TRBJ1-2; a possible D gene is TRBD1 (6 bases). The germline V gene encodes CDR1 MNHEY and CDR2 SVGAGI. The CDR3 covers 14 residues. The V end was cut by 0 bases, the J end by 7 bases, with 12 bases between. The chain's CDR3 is CASSYSDTGSGYTF. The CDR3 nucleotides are TGTGCCAGCAGTTACTCGGATACAGGGTCTGGCTACACCTTC.

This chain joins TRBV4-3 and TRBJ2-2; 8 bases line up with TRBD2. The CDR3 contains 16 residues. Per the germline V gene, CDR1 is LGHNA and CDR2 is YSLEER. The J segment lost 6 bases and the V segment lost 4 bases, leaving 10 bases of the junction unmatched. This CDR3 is CASSPHSGEEPGELFF. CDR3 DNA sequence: TGCGCCAGCAGCCCACATAGCGGGGAGGAGCCCGGGGAGCTGTTTTTT.

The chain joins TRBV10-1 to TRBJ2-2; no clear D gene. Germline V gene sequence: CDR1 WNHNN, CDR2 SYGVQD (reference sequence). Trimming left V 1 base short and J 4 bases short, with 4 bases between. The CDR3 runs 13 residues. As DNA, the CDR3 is TGCGCCAGCAGTGAGTTTCTCACCGGGGAGCTGTTTTTT. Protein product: CASSEFLTGELFF.

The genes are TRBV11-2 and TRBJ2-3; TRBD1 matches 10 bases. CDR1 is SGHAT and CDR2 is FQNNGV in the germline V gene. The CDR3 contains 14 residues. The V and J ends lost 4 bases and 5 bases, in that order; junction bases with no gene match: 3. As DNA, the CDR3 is TGTGCCAGCAGCTCGCGGGACAGGGGAGATACGCAGTATTTT. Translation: CASSSRDRGDTQYF.

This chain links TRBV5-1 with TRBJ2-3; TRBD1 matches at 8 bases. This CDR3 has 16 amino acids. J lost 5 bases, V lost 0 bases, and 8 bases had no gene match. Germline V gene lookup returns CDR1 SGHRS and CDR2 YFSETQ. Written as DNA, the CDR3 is TGCGCCAGCAGCTTGGAAGGACAGGGCATAATAGATACGCAGTATTTT. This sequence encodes CASSLEGQGIIDTQYF.

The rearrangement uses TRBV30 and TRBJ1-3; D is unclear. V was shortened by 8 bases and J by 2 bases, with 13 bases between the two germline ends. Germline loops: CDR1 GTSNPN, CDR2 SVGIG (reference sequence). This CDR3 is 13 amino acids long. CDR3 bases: TGTGCCGTACTGGGCTCTCCTGGAAACACCATATATTTT. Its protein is CAVLGSPGNTIYF.

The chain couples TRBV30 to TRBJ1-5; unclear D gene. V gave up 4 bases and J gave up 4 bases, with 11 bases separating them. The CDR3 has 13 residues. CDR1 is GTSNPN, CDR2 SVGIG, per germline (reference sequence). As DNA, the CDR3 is TGTGCCTGGAACGGGAATGGAAATCAGCCCCAGCATTTT. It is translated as CAWNGNGNQPQHF.

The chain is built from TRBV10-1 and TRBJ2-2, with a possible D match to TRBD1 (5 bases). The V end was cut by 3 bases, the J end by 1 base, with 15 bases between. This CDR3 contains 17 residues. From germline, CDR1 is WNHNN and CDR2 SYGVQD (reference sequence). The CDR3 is CASSDRPRVGNTGELFF. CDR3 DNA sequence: TGCGCCAGCAGTGATCGTCCCAGGGTAGGGAACACCGGGGAGCTGTTTTTT.